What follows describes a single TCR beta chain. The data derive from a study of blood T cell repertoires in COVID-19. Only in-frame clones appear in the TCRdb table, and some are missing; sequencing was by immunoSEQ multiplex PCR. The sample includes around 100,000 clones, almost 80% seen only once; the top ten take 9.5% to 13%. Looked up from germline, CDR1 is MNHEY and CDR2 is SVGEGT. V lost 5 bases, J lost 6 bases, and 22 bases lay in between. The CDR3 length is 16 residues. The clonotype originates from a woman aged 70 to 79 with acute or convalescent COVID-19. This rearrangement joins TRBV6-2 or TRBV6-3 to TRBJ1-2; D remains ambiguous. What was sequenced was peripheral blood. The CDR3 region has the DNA TGTGCCAGCAGTGCCCGTCTTTACGGTCTCGGAGATGGCTACACCTTC. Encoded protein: CASSARLYGLGDGYTF.